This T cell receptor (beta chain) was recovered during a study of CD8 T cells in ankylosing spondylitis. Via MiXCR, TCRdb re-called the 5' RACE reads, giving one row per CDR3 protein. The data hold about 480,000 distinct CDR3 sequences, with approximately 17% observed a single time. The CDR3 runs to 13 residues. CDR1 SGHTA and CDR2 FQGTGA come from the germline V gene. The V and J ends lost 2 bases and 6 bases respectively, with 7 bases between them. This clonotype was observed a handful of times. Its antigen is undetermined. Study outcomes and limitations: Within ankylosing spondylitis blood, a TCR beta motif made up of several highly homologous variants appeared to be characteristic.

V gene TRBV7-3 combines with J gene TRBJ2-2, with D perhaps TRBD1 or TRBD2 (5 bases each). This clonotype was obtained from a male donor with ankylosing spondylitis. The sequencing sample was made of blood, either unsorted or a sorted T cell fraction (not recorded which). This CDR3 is CASSLGTPGELFF. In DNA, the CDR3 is TGTGCCAGCAGCTTAGGGACCCCCGGGGAGCTGTTTTTT.